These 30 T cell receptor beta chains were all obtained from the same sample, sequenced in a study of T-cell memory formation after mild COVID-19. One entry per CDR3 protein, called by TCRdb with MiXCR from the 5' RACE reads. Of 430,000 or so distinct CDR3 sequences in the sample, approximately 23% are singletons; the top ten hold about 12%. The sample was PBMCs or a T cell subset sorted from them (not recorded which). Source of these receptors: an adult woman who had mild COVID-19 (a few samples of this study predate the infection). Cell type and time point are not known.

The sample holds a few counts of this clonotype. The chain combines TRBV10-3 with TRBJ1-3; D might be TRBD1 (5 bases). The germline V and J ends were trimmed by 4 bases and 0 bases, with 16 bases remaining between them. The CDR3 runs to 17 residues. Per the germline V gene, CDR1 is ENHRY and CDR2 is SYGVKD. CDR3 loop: CAISAGAGQSSGNTIYF. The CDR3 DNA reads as TGTGCCATCAGTGCCGGGGCAGGTCAAAGCTCTGGAAACACCATATATTTT.

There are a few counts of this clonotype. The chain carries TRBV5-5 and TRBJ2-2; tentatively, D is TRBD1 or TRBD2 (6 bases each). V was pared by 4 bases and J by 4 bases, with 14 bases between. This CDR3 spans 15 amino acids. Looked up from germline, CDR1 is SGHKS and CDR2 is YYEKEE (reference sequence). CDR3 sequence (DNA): TGTGCCAGCAGCAAAGGGGGGTTTGGCACCGGGGAGCTGTTTTTT. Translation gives CASSKGGFGTGELFF.

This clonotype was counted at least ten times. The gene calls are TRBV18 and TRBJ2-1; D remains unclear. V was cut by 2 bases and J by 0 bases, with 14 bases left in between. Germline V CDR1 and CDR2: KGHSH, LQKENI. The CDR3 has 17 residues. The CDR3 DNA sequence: TGTGCCAGCTCACCATTGGCGCTGCCAAGCTCCTACAATGAGCAGTTCTTC. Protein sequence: CASSPLALPSSYNEQFF.

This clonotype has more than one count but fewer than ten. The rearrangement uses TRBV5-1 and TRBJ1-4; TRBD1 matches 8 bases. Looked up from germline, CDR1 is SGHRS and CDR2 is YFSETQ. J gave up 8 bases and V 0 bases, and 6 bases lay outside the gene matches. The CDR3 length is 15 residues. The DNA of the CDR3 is TGCGCCAGCAGCTTGGGGGACAGGCTGGGGGAAAAACTGTTTTTT. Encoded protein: CASSLGDRLGEKLFF.

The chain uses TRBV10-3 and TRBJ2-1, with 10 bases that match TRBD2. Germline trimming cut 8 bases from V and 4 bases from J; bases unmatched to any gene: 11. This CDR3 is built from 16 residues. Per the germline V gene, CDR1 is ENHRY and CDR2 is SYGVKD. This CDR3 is CAIGGLAASSYNEQFF. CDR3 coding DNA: TGTGCCATCGGTGGACTAGCGGCCTCCTCTTACAATGAGCAGTTCTTC.

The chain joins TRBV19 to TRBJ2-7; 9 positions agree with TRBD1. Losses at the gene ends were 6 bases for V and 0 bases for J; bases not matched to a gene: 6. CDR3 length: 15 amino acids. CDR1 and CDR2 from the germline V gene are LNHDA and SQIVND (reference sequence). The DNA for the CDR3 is TGTGCCAGTAGAGCGACAGGGGGAAGCTCCTACGAGCAGTACTTC. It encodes CASRATGGSSYEQYF.

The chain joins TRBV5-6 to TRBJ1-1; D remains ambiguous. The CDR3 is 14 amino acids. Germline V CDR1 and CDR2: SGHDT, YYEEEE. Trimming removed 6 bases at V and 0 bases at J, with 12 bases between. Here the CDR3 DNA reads TGTGCCAGCAAGCTTGGATCAGTGAACACTGAAGCTTTCTTT. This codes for CASKLGSVNTEAFF.

CDR3 in amino acids: CATSRGDRGGEQYF. In nucleotides, the CDR3 is TGTGCCACCAGCAGGGGGGACAGGGGGGGCGAGCAGTACTTC. V and J are TRBV15 and TRBJ2-7; 11 bases agree with TRBD1. Trimming cost V 3 bases and J 6 bases; bases outside gene matches: 4. Per the germline V gene, CDR1 is LNHNV and CDR2 is YYDKDF (reference sequence). The length of the CDR3 is 14 residues.

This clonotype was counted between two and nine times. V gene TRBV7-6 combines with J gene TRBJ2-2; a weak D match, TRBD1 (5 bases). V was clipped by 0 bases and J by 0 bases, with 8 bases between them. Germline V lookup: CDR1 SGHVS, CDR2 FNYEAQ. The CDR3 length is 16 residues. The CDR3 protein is CASSLAFRANTGELFF. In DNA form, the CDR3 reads TGTGCCAGCAGCTTAGCGTTCAGGGCGAACACCGGGGAGCTGTTTTTT.

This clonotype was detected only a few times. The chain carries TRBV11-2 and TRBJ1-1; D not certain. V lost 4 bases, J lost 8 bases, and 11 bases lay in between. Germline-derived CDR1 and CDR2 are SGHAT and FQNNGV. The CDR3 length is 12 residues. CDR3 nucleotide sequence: TGTGCCAGCAGCTCTGCGGGAGGAGAAGCTTTCTTT. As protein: CASSSAGGEAFF.

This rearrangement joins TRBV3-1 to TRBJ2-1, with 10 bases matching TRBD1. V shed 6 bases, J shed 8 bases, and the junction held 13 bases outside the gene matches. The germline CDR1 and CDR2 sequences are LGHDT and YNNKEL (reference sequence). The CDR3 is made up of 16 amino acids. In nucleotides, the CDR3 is TGTGCCAGCAGTCCGACAGGGGGCGCACTGATCGATGAGCAGTTCTTC. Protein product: CASSPTGGALIDEQFF.

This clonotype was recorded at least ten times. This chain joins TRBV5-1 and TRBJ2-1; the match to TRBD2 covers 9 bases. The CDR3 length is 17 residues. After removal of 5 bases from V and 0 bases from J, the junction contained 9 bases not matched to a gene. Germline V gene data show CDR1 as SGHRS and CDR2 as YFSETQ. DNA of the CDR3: TGCGCCAGCAGTCGAGAAGCGGGGGGCCCCTCCTACAATGAGCAGTTCTTC. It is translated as CASSREAGGPSYNEQFF.

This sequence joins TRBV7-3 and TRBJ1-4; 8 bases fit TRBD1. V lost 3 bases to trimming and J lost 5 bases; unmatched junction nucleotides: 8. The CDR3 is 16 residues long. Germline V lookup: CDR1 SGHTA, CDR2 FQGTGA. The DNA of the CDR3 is TGTGCCAGCAGCTTGACCGGACAGGGCCTAAATGAAAAACTGTTTTTT. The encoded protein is CASSLTGQGLNEKLFF.

Here the CDR3 DNA reads TGTGCCACCAGTGATTTCAGCGGGGGGGACGATGAGCAGTTCTTC. This gives the protein CATSDFSGGDDEQFF. The rearrangement links TRBV24-1 to TRBJ2-1; 10 nucleotides match TRBD2. J was trimmed by 8 bases and V by 1 base; bases with no gene match: 4. Per the germline V gene, CDR1 is KGHDR and CDR2 is SFDVKD. The CDR3 contains 15 residues.

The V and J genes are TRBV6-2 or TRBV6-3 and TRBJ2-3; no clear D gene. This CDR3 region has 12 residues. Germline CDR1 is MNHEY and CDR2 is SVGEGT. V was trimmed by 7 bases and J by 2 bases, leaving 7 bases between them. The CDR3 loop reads CASTLPTDTQYF. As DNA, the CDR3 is TGTGCCAGCACCCTCCCCACAGATACGCAGTATTTT.

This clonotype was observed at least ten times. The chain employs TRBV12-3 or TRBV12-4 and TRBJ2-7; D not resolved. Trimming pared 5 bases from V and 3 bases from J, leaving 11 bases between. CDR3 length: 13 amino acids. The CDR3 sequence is CASSNGEYYEQYF. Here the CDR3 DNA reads TGTGCCAGCAGTAACGGAGAGTACTACGAGCAGTACTTC.

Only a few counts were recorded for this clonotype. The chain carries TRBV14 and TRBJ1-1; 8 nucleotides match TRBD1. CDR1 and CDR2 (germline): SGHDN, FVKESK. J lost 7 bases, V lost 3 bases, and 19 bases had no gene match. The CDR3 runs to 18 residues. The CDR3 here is CASSHQRPGARDRSEAFF. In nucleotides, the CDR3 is TGTGCCAGCAGCCACCAAAGACCGGGTGCCCGGGACAGGAGTGAAGCTTTCTTT.

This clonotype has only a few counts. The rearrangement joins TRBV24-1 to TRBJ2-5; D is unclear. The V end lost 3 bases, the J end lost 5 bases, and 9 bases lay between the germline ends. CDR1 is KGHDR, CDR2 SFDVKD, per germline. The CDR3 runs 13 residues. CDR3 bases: TGTGCCACCAGTGATGCAGTTCGGGAGACCCAGTACTTC. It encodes CATSDAVRETQYF.

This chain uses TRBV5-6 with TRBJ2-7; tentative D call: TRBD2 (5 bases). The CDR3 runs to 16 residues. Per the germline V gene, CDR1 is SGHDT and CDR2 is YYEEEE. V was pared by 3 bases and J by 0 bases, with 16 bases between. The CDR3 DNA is TGTGCCAGCAGCTCGGAACTAGTAACGGGCTCCTACGAGCAGTACTTC. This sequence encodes CASSSELVTGSYEQYF. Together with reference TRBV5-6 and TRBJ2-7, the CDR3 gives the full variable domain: DAGVTQSPTHLIKTRGQQVTLRCSPKSGHDTVSWYQQALGQGPQFIFQYYEEEERQRGNFPDRFSGHQFPNYSSELNVNALLLGDSALYLCASSSELVTGSYEQYFGPGTRLTVT.

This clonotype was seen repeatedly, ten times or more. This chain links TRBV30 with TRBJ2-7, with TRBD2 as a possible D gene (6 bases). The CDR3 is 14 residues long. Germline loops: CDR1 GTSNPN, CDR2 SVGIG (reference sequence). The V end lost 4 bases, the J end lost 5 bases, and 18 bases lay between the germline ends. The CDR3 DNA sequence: TGTGCCTGGACCACGGGACTGCCTCCGAACGAGCAGTACTTC. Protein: CAWTTGLPPNEQYF.

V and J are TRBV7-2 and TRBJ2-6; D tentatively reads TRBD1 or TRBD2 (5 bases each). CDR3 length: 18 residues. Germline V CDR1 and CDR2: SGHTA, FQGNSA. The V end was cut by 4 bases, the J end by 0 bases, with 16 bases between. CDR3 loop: CASSSAGTDVSGANVLTF. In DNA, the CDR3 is TGTGCCAGCAGCTCCGCCGGGACGGATGTCTCTGGGGCCAACGTCCTGACTTTC. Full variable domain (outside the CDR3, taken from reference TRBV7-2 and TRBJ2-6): GAGVSQSPSNKVTEKGKDVELRCDPISGHTALYWYRQSLGQGLEFLIYFQGNSAPDKSGLPSDRFSAERTGGSVSTLTIQRTQQEDSAVYLCASSSAGTDVSGANVLTFGAGSRLTVL.

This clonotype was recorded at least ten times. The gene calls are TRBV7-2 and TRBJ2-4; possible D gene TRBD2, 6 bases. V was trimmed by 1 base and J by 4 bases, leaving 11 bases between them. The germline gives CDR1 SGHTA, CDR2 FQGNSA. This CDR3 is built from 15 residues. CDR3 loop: CASSLGTSWKNIQYF. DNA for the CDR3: TGTGCCAGCAGCTTAGGAACTAGCTGGAAAAACATTCAGTACTTC.

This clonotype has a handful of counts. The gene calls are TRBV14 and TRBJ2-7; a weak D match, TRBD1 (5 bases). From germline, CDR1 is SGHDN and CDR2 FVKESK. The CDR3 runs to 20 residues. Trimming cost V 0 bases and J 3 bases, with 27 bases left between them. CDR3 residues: CASSQDHTRSVGAGDYEQYF. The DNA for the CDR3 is TGTGCCAGCAGCCAAGACCACACAAGATCTGTTGGGGCAGGAGACTACGAGCAGTACTTC.

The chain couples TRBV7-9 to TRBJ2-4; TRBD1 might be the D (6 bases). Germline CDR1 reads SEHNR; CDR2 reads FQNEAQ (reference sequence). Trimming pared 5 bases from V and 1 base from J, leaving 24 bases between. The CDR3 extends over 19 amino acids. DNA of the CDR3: TGTGCCAGCAGCCAACGTCTAGCAACCAGGGGCTTTGCCAAAAACATTCAGTACTTC. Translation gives CASSQRLATRGFAKNIQYF.

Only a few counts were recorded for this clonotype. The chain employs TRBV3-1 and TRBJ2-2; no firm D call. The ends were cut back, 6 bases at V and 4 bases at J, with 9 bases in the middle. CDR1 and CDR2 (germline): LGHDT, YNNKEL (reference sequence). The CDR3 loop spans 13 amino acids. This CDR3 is CASRSPATGELFF. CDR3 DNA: TGTGCCAGCAGGTCCCCGGCCACCGGGGAGCTGTTTTTT.

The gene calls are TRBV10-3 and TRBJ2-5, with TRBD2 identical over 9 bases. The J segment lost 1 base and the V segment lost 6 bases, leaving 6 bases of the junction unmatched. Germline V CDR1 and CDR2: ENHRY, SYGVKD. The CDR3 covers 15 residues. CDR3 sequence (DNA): TGTGCCATCAGGAAGCGGGGGGACACCCAAGAGACCCAGTACTTC. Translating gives CAIRKRGDTQETQYF.

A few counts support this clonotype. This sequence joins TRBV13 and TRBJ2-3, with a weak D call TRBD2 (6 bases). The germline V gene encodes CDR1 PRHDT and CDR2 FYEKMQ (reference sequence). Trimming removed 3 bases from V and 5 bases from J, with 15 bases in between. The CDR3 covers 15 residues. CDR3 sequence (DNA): TGTGCCAGCAGCTTTAGGGATAGCGGACGAGATACGCAGTATTTT. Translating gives CASSFRDSGRDTQYF.

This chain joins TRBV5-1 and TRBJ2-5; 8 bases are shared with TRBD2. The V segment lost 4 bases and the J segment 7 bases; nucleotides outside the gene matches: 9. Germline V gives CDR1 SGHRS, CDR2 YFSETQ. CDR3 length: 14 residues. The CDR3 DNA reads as TGCGCCAGCAGCACTCTAACTAGCGGCGGGACCCAGTACTTC. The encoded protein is CASSTLTSGGTQYF.

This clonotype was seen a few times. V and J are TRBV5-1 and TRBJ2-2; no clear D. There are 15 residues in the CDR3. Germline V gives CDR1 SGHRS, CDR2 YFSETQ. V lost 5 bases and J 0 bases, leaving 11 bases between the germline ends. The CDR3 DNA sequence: TGCGCCAGCAGGGGTGGGTCCGCGAACACCGGGGAGCTGTTTTTT. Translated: CASRGGSANTGELFF.

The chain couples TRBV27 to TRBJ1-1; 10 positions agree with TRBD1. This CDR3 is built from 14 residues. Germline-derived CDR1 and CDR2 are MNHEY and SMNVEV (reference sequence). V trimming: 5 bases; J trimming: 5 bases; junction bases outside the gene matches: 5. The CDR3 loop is CASSPGTGVTEAFF. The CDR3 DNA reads TGTGCCAGCAGTCCCGGGACAGGGGTGACTGAAGCTTTCTTT.